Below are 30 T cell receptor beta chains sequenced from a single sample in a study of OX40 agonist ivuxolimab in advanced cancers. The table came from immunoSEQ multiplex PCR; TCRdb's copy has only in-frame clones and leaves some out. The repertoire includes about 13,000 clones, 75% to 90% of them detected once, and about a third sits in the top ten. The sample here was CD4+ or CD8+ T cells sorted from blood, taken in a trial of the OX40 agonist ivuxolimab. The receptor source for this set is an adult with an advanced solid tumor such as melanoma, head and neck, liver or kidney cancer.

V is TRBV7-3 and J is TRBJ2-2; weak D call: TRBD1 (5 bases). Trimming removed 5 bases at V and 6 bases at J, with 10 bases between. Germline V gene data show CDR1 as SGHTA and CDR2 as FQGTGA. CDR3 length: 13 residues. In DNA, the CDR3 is TGTGCCAGCAGCCCCCAGGGTCCCGGGGAGCTGTTTTTT. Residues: CASSPQGPGELFF.

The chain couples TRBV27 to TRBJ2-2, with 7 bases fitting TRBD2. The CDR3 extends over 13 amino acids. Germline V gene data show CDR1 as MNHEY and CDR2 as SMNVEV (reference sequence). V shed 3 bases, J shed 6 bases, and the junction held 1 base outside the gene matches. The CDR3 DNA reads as TGTGCCAGCAGTTTTACTAGCGCCGGGGAGCTGTTTTTT. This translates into CASSFTSAGELFF.

The chain's CDR3 is CASSESAGADTQYF. In nucleotides, the CDR3 is TGTGCCAGCAGTGAGTCCGCTGGCGCAGATACGCAGTATTTT. The chain links TRBV25-1 to TRBJ2-3; D call uncertain. V was shortened by 3 bases and J by 4 bases, with 11 bases between the two germline ends. The CDR3 has 14 residues. CDR1 and CDR2 (germline): MGHDK, SYGVNS.

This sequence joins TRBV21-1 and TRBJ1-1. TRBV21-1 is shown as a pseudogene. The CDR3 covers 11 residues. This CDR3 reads CASSTSMRAFF. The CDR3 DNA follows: TGTGCCAGCAGCACATCCATGAGGGCTTTCTTT.

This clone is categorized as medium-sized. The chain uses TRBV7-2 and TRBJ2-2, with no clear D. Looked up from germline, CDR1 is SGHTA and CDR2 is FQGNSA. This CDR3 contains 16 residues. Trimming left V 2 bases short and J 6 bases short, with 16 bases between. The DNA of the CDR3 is TGTGCCAGCAGCTTATTCGAGCTAGGCAAGGCCGGGGAGCTGTTTTTT. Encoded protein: CASSLFELGKAGELFF.

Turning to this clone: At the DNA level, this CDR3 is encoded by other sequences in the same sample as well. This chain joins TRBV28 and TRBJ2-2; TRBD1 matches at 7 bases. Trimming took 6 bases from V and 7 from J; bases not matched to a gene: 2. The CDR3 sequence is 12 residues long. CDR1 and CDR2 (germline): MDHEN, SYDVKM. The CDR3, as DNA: TGTGCCAGCAGGCAGGGGGTCGGGGAGCTGTTTTTT. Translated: CASRQGVGELFF.

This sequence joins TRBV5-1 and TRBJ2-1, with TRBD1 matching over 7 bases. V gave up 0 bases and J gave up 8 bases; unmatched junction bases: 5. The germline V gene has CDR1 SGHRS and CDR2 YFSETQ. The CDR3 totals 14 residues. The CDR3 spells CASSLEGARYEQFF. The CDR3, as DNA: TGCGCCAGCAGCTTGGAGGGGGCGCGCTATGAGCAGTTCTTC.

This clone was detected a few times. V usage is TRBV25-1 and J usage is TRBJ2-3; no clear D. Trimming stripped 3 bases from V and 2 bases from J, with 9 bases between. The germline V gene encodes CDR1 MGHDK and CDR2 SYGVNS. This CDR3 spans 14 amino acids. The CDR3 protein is CASSELGYTDTQYF. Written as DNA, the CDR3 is TGTGCCAGCAGTGAGTTGGGATACACAGATACGCAGTATTTT. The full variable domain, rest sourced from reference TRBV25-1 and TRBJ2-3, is EADIYQTPRYLVIGTGKKITLECSQTMGHDKMYWYQQDPGMELHLIHYSYGVNSTEKGDLSSESTVSRIRTEHFPLTLESARPSHTSQYLCASSELGYTDTQYFGPGTRLTVL.

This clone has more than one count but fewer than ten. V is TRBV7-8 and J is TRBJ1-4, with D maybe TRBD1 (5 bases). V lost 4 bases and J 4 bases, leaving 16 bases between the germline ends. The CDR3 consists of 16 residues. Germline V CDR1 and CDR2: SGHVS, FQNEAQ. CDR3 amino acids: CASSSDIRGRNEKLFF. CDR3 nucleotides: TGTGCCAGCAGCTCCGATATCCGGGGCCGTAATGAAAAACTGTTTTTT.

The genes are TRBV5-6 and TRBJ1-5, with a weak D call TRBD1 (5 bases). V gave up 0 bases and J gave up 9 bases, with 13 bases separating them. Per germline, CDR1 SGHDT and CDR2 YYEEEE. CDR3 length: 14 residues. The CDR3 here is CASSLAGGRRPQHF. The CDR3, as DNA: TGTGCCAGCAGCTTGGCCGGGGGTAGGAGGCCCCAGCATTTT.

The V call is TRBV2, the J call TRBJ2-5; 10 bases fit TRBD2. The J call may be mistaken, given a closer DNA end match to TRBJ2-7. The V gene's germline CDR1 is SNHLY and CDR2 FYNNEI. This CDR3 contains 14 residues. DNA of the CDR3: TGTGCCAGCGCGGAGAGGACTAGCGGATACGAGCAGTACTTC. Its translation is CASAERTSGYEQYF.

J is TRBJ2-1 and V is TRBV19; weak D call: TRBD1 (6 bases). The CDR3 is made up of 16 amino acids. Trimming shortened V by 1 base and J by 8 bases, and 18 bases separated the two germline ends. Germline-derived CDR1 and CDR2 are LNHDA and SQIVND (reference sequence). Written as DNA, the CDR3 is TGTGCCAGTAGTATAGGACGGACAGAATTGGACCATGAGCAGTTCTTC. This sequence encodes CASSIGRTELDHEQFF.

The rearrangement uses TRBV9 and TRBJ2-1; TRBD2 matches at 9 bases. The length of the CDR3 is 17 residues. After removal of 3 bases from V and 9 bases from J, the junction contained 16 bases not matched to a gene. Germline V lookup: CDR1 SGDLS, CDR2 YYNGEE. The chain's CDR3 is CASSETFGLAGEAEQFF. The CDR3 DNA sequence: TGTGCCAGCAGCGAAACCTTCGGGTTAGCGGGAGAGGCTGAGCAGTTCTTC.

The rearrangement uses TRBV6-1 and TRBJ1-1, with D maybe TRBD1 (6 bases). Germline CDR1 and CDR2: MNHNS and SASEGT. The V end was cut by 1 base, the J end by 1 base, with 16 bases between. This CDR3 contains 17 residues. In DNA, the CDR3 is TGTGCCAGCAGTGAAGATGGTCTGGGGGCCGAGAACACTGAAGCTTTCTTT. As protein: CASSEDGLGAENTEAFF.

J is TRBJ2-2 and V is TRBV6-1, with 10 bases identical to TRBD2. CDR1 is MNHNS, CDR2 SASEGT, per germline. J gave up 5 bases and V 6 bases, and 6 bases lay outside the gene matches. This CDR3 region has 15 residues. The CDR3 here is CASRSGRAQTGELFF. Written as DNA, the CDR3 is TGTGCCAGCAGGAGCGGGAGGGCCCAAACCGGGGAGCTGTTTTTT.

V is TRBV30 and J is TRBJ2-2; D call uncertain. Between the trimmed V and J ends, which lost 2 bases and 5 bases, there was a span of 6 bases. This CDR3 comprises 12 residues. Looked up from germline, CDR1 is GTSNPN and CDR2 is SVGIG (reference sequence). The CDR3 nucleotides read TGTGCCTGGAGTCCCGGGACCGGGGAGCTGTTTTTT. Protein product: CAWSPGTGELFF.

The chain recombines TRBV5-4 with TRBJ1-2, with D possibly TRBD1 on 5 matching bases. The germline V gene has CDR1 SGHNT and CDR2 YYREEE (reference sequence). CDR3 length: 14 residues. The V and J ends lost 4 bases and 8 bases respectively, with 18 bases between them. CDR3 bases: TGTGCCAGCAGCCCCTGGGGAGGGGCGAGGGGCTACACCTTC. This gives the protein CASSPWGGARGYTF.

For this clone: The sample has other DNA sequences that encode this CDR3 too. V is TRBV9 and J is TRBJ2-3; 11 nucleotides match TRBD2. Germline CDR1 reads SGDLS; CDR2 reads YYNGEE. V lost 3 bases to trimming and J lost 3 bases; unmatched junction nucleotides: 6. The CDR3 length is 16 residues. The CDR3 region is CASSGGTSGLTDTQYF. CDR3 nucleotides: TGTGCCAGCAGCGGTGGGACTAGCGGTCTTACAGATACGCAGTATTTT.

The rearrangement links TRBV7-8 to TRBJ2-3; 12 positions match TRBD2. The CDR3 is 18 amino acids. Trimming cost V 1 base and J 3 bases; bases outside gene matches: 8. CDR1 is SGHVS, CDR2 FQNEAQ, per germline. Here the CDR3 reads CASSLVPGLAGATDTQYF. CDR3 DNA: TGTGCCAGCAGCTTAGTACCGGGACTAGCGGGTGCTACAGATACGCAGTATTTT.

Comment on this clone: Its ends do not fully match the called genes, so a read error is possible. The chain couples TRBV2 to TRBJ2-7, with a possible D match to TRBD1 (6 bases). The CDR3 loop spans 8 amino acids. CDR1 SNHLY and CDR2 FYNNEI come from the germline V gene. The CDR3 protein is CATSQGDF. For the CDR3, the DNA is TGTGCCACCTCACAGGGAGATTTC.

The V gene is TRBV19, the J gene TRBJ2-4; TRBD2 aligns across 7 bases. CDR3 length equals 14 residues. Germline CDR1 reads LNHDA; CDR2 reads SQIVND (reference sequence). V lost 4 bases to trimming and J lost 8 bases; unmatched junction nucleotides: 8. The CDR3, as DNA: TGTGCCAGTAGTACCGGACTAGGGGAGGACATTCAGTACTTC. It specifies CASSTGLGEDIQYF.

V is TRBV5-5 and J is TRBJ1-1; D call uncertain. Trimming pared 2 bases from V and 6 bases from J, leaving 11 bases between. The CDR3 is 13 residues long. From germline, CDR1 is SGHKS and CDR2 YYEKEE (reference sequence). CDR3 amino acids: CASSFLGRAEAFF. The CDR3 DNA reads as TGTGCCAGCAGCTTCCTCGGGAGGGCTGAAGCTTTCTTT.

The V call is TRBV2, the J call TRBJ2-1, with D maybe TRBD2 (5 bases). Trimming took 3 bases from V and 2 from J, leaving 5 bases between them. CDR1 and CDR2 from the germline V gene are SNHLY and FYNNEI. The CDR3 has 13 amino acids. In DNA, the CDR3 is TGTGCCAGCAGTGACGGGGCCTACAATGAGCAGTTCTTC. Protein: CASSDGAYNEQFF.

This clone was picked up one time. For the CDR3, the DNA is TGTGCCAGCAGCTCAAGCGGGAGTGCTTACAATGAGCAGTTCTTC. Encoded protein: CASSSSGSAYNEQFF. The chain joins TRBV11-2 to TRBJ2-1; 8 bases fit TRBD2. This CDR3 has 15 residues. The V and J ends lost 4 bases and 4 bases, in that order; junction bases with no gene match: 6. CDR1 is SGHAT and CDR2 is FQNNGV in the germline V gene.

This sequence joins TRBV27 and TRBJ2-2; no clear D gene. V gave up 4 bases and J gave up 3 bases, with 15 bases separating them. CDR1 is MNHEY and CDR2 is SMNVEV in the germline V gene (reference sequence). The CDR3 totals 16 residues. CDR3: CASSYSSDDYTGELFF. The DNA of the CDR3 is TGTGCCAGCAGTTACTCATCAGACGATTACACCGGGGAGCTGTTTTTT.

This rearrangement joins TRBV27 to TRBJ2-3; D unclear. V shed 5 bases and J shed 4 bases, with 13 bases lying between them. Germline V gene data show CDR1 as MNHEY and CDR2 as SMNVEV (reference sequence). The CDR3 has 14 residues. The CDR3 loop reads CASSEVLKADTQYF. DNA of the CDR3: TGTGCCAGCAGTGAGGTTTTGAAGGCAGATACGCAGTATTTT.

Written as DNA, the CDR3 is TGTGCCAGTAGTATAGACCCTTGGGGACCGCAGCCCCAGCATTTT. Protein: CASSIDPWGPQPQHF. V is TRBV19 and J is TRBJ1-5; D may be TRBD1 (5 bases). The CDR3 has 15 residues. Germline loops: CDR1 LNHDA, CDR2 SQIVND (reference sequence). V lost 0 bases and J lost 7, with 13 bases in between.

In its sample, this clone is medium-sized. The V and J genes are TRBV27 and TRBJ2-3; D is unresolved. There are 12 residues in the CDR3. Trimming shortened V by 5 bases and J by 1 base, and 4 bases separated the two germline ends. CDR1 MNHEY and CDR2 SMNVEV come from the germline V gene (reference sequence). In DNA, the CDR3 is TGTGCCAGCAGTGCCCGCACAGATACGCAGTATTTT. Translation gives CASSARTDTQYF.

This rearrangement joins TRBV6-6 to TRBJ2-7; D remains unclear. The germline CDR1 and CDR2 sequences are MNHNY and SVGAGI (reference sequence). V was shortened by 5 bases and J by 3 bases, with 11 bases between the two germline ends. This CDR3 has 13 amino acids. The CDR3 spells CASSRPNNYEQYF. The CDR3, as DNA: TGTGCCAGCAGTAGACCGAATAACTACGAGCAGTACTTC.

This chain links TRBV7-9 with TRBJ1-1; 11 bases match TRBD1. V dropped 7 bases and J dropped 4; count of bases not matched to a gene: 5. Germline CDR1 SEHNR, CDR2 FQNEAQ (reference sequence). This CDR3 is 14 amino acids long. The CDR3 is CASTPGQGVTEAFF. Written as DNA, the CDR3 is TGTGCCAGCACCCCGGGACAGGGGGTCACTGAAGCTTTCTTT.